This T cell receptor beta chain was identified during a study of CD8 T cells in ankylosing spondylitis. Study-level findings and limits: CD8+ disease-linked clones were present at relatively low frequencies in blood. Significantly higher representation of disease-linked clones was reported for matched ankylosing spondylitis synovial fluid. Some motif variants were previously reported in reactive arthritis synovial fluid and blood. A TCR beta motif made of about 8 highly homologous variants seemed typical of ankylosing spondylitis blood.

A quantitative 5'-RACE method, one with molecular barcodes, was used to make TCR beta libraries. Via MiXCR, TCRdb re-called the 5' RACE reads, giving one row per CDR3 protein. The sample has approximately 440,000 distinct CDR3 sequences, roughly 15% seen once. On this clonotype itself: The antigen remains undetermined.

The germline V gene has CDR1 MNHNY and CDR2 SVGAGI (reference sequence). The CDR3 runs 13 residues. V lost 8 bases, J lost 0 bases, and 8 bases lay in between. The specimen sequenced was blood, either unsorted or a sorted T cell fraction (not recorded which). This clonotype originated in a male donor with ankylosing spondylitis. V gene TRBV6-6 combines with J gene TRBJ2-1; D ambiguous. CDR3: CASATVSYNEQFF. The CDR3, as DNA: TGTGCCAGCGCGACTGTCTCCTACAATGAGCAGTTCTTC.